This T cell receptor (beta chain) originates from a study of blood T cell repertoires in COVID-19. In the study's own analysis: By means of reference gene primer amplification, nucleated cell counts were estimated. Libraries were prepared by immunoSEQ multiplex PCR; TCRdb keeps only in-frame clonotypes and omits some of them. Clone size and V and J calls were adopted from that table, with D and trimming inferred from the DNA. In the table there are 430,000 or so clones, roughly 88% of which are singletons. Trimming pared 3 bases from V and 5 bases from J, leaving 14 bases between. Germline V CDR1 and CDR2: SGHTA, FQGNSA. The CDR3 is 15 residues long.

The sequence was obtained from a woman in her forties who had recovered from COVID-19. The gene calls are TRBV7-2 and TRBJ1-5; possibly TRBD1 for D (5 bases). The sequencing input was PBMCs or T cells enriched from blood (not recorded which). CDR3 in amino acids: CASSFSGTGDQPQHF. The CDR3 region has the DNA TGTGCCAGCAGCTTTTCCGGGACGGGAGATCAGCCCCAGCATTTT. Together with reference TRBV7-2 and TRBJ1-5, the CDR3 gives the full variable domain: GAGVSQSPSNKVTEKGKDVELRCDPISGHTALYWYRQSLGQGLEFLIYFQGNSAPDKSGLPSDRFSAERTGGSVSTLTIQRTQQEDSAVYLCASSFSGTGDQPQHFGDGTRLSIL.